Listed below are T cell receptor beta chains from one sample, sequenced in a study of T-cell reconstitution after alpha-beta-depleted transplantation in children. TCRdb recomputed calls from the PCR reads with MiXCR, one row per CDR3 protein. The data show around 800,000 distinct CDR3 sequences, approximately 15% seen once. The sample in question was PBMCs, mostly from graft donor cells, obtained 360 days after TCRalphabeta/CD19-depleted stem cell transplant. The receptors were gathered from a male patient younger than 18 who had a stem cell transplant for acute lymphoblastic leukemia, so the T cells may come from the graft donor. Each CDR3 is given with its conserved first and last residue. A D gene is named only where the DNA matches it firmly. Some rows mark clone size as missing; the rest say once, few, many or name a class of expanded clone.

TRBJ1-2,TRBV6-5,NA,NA,TGTGCCAGCAGTTACTCGAGAGTCGGCGGCTACACCTTC,CASSYSRVGGYTF
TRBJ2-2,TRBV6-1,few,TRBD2,TGTGCCAGCAGTCGGCGGGGGACCCTTTTGACCGGGGAGCTGTTTTTT,CASSRRGTLLTGELFF
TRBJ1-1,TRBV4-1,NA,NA,TGCGCCAGCAGCCAAGTAACAGGGTGGAACACTGAAGCTTTCTTT,CASSQVTGWNTEAFF
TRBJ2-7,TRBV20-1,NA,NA,TGCAGTGCTAGAGATAGTCCGGGAGCAGGGTACGAGCAGTACTTC,CSARDSPGAGYEQYF
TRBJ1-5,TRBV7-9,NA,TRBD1,TGTGCCAGCAGTAGAGGGGGCTGGAATCAGCCCCAGCATTTT,CASSRGGWNQPQHF
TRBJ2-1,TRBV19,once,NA,TGTGCCAGTAGTCTCTGGCGAGAGAGGGATGAGCAGTTCTTC,CASSLWRERDEQFF
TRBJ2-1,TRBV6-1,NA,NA,TGTGCCAGCGGGGCCGCAGTGGGACTCAGTAATGAGCAGTTCTTC,CASGAAVGLSNEQFF
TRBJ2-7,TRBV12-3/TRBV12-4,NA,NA,TGTGCCAGCAGTTTTGGGCAGCTCGGCGAGCAGTACTTC,CASSFGQLGEQYF
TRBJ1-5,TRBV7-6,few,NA,TGTGCCAGCAGCTTAGTACATGGGGAGGGCAGCAACCCTTATAGCAATCAGCCCCAGCATTTT,CASSLVHGEGSNPYSNQPQHF
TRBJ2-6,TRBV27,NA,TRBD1,TGTGCCAGCAGAAGACCGGGACAGGGGCCTTCTGGGGCCAACGTCCTGACTTTC,CASRRPGQGPSGANVLTF
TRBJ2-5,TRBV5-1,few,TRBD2,TGCGCCAGCAGCCTAGGACTAGCGGGAGTACGGGAGACCCAGTACTTC,CASSLGLAGVRETQYF
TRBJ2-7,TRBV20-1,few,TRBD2,TGCAGTGCGCGGGGGTGGACTAGCGGGAGTGATCCCCACGAGCAGTACTTC,CSARGWTSGSDPHEQYF
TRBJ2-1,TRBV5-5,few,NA,TGTGCCAGCAGCTTCTCCAGATATGAGCAGTTCTTC,CASSFSRYEQFF